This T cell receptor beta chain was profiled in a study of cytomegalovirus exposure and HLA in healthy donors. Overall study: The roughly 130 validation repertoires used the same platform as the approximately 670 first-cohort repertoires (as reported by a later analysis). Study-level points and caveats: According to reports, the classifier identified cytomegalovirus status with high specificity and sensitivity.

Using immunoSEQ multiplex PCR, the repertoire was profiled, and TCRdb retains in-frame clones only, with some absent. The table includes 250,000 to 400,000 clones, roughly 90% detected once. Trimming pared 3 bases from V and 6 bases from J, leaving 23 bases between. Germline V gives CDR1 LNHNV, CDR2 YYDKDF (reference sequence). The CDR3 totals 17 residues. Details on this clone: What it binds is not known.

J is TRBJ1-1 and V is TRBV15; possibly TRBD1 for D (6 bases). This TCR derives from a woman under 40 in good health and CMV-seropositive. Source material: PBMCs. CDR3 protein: CATSRPPQGFRNAEAFF. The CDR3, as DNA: TGTGCCACCAGCAGGCCCCCCCAGGGGTTTCGAAACGCTGAAGCTTTCTTT.